This T cell receptor beta chain emerged from a study of Graves' ophthalmopathy and Graves' hyperthyroidism. Study results and caveats: This model predicted ophthalmopathy progression (sensitivity 60% to 71%, specificity roughly 72%). Clonotypes were expanded in thyroid at above 0.001 frequency, and most also appeared in blood.

Ophthalmopathy was moderately-to-severely active, CAS at least 3, NOSPECS at least 4, lasting under 3 months. Ineligible for inclusion were patients with other autoimmune diseases, uncontrolled infections, pregnancy or lactation. This CDR3 is built from 15 residues. CDR1 is SEHNR and CDR2 is FQNEAQ in the germline V gene (reference sequence). The V segment lost 7 bases and the J segment 2 bases; nucleotides outside the gene matches: 10. On this clonotype itself: What it recognizes is unknown. In this CDR3 the conserved last residue, phenylalanine or tryptophan, is missing, so a read error is likely.

As the template, RNA transcripts were used to amplify TCR beta CDR3 regions. Second-round multiplex PCR came after a first-round RT-PCR that employed HTBI primers. MiXCR was run by TCRdb on the multiplex PCR reads, yielding one entry per CDR3 protein. Among 650,000 to 900,000 distinct CDR3 sequences listed, roughly 40% were seen once. The sequenced material came from peripheral blood. The TCR sequence derives from an adult man with Graves' ophthalmopathy. V and J are TRBV7-9 and TRBJ1-2, with TRBD1 matching 7 bases. CDR3 sequence (DNA): TGTGCCAGCATCCCCCGGACAGGTTTGAACTATGGCTACACCCTC. It specifies CASIPRTGLNYGYTL.